These 27 T cell receptor beta chains were sequenced from one sample in a study of blood T cell repertoires in COVID-19. Profiled with immunoSEQ multiplex PCR; TCRdb holds only in-frame clones, not every one. The sample has 80,000 to 95,000 clones, approximately 71% seen once. Sequencing was carried out using peripheral blood. These receptors were obtained from a woman aged 45-60 years with acute or convalescent COVID-19.

This rearrangement joins TRBV3-1 (or the pseudogene TRBV3-2) to TRBJ1-1; possible D gene TRBD1, 5 bases. Trimming stripped 6 bases from V and 4 bases from J, with 9 bases between. The CDR3 consists of 12 residues. The V gene's germline CDR1 is LGHDT and CDR2 YNNKEL (reference sequence). The CDR3 DNA sequence: TGTGCCAGCAGGGGAGGGGTCACTGAAGCTTTCTTT. Translated: CASRGGVTEAFF.

This chain uses TRBV9 with TRBJ1-2; D remains unclear. The CDR3 has 15 residues. The V end lost 4 bases, the J end lost 8 bases, and 21 bases lay between the germline ends. CDR1 and CDR2 from the germline V gene are SGDLS and YYNGEE. The chain's CDR3 is CASSIQSDFSGGYTF. In nucleotides, the CDR3 is TGTGCCAGCAGCATCCAGTCGGACTTCTCGGGCGGCTACACCTTC.

This clone was observed a handful of times. V usage is TRBV3-1 (or the pseudogene TRBV3-2) and J usage is TRBJ1-1; TRBD1 agrees at 7 bases. V was pared by 4 bases and J by 2 bases, with 4 bases of the junction left unmatched. Germline CDR1 LGHDT, CDR2 YNNKEL (reference sequence). The CDR3 consists of 14 residues. The CDR3, as DNA: TGTGCCAGCAGCCGTGGACAGGAAAACACTGAAGCTTTCTTT. The encoded protein is CASSRGQENTEAFF.

J is TRBJ2-7 and V is TRBV28; D gene uncertain. Trimming cost V 2 bases and J 3 bases, with 11 bases left between them. Germline values: CDR1 MDHEN, CDR2 SYDVKM. The CDR3 totals 14 residues. Here the CDR3 DNA reads TGTGCCAGCAGTTTAAAACTTAATCACTACGAGCAGTACTTC. Encoded protein: CASSLKLNHYEQYF.

The chain combines TRBV4-3 with TRBJ2-7, with D perhaps matching TRBD1 (6 bases). Germline V lookup: CDR1 LGHNA, CDR2 YSLEER. Trimming pared 4 bases from V and 3 bases from J, leaving 16 bases between. This CDR3 spans 15 amino acids. The CDR3 coding sequence is TGCGCCAGCAGCCCATCTACAGGGTACGTCTACGAGCAGTACTTC. Translating gives CASSPSTGYVYEQYF.

The chain combines TRBV18 with TRBJ1-1; the D gene is possibly TRBD1 (6 bases). The CDR3 has 14 residues. The germline V and J ends were trimmed by 5 bases and 6 bases, with 16 bases remaining between them. Looked up from germline, CDR1 is KGHSH and CDR2 is LQKENI. This CDR3 reads CASSGQFGKPEAFF. DNA for the CDR3: TGTGCCAGCTCAGGACAGTTCGGTAAGCCTGAAGCTTTCTTT.

The chain has TRBV5-1 and TRBJ1-5; no definite D call. This CDR3 has 13 residues. Trimming pared 2 bases from V and 6 bases from J, leaving 9 bases between. Germline V CDR1 and CDR2: SGHRS, YFSETQ. CDR3 nucleotide sequence: TGCGCCAGCAGCTTCGAGTCGGGTCAGCCCCAGCATTTT. This gives the protein CASSFESGQPQHF.

This rearrangement joins TRBV6-5 to TRBJ1-5; D uncertain. Germline V CDR1 and CDR2: MNHEY, SVGAGI. V lost 6 bases to trimming and J lost 3 bases, with 12 bases between them. CDR3 size: 14 residues. CDR3 coding DNA: TGTGCCAGCAGCAGGATTACTGCCAATCAGCCCCAGCATTTT. Residues: CASSRITANQPQHF.

This clone was observed many times. The rearrangement uses TRBV19 and TRBJ2-7; D uncertain. CDR3 length: 13 residues. Trimming shortened V by 3 bases and J by 1 base, and 7 bases separated the two germline ends. The germline gives CDR1 LNHDA, CDR2 SQIVND (reference sequence). This chain's CDR3 is CASSIQKSYEQYF. The CDR3 DNA reads as TGTGCCAGTAGTATCCAGAAGTCCTACGAGCAGTACTTC.

In DNA form, the CDR3 reads TGTGCCTGGAGTTCCGCGGGGTGGACTGAAGCTTTCTTT. It specifies CAWSSAGWTEAFF. The rearrangement links TRBV30 to TRBJ1-1, with D uncertain. Germline V gene lookup returns CDR1 GTSNPN and CDR2 SVGIG (reference sequence). CDR3 size: 13 residues. V was shortened by 2 bases and J by 5 bases, with 12 bases between the two germline ends.

V is TRBV2 and J is TRBJ1-2; D gene unclear. Germline V gene sequence: CDR1 SNHLY, CDR2 FYNNEI. This CDR3 comprises 14 residues. The V end lost 2 bases, the J end lost 3 bases, and 10 bases lay between the germline ends. The DNA of the CDR3 is TGTGCCAGCAGTGAAAGCAGAGGTGACTATGGCTACACCTTC. Protein: CASSESRGDYGYTF.

The DNA for the CDR3 is TGCGCCAGTGGACAGCCTAATCAGCCCCAGCATTTT. It specifies CASGQPNQPQHF. This chain links TRBV5-1 with TRBJ1-5, with D perhaps matching TRBD1 (6 bases). The germline V gene encodes CDR1 SGHRS and CDR2 YFSETQ. This CDR3 region has 12 residues. Trimming pared 8 bases from V and 4 bases from J, leaving 10 bases between.

The table lists this clone with a count of one. V is TRBV6-6 and J is TRBJ1-2; weak D call: TRBD1 (6 bases). The CDR3 consists of 12 residues. Germline assignment: CDR1 MNHNY and CDR2 SVGAGI (reference sequence). V was trimmed by 11 bases and J by 3 bases, leaving 13 bases between them. Here the CDR3 DNA reads TGTGCCGCCCAGAAGGGGGACTATGGCTACACCTTC. This gives the protein CAAQKGDYGYTF.

This chain uses TRBV28 with TRBJ1-2, with D tentatively TRBD1 (6 bases). The CDR3 length is 14 residues. Germline values: CDR1 MDHEN, CDR2 SYDVKM. V was pared by 2 bases and J by 0 bases, with 7 bases between. CDR3 sequence: CASSLRQANYGYTF. The CDR3 nucleotides read TGTGCCAGCAGTTTAAGACAGGCTAACTATGGCTACACCTTC.

This sequence joins TRBV3-1 (or the pseudogene TRBV3-2) and TRBJ2-6, with a weak D call TRBD1 (6 bases). The CDR3 spans 16 residues. With 1 base removed from V and 2 bases from J, the gap between germline ends came to 9 bases. Germline V gives CDR1 LGHDT, CDR2 YNNKEL (reference sequence). The CDR3 is CASSQAPGAGANVLTF. In nucleotides, the CDR3 is TGTGCCAGCAGCCAAGCTCCAGGGGCTGGGGCCAACGTCCTGACTTTC.

The rearrangement joins TRBV25-1 to TRBJ1-2; no firm D call. Trimming removed 2 bases from V and 2 bases from J, with 12 bases in between. The V gene's germline CDR1 is MGHDK and CDR2 SYGVNS. The CDR3 length is 15 residues. The CDR3 DNA is TGTGCCAGCAGTGAAGATCGAGGCCGAAACTATGGCTACACCTTC. Its translation is CASSEDRGRNYGYTF.

The chain links TRBV20-1 to TRBJ1-2; no reliable D call. V was shortened by 7 bases and J by 0 bases, with 3 bases between the two germline ends. The CDR3 contains 10 residues. Germline V CDR1 and CDR2: DFQATT, SNEGSKA (reference sequence). Here the CDR3 reads CSVANYGYTF. The CDR3 DNA is TGCAGTGTAGCTAACTATGGCTACACCTTC.

The chain recombines TRBV7-2 with TRBJ2-1; the D gene is possibly TRBD2 (6 bases). The CDR3 loop spans 17 amino acids. Trimming stripped 5 bases from V and 6 bases from J, with 23 bases between. Germline V gene sequence: CDR1 SGHTA, CDR2 FQGNSA. CDR3 coding DNA: TGTGCCAGCAGCCCCATCGCGGGGACCTTGAGGGGCAATGAGCAGTTCTTC. This codes for CASSPIAGTLRGNEQFF.

CDR3 protein: CASDEWRNNQPQHF. As DNA, the CDR3 is TGTGCCAGCGACGAATGGAGGAACAATCAGCCCCAGCATTTT. The chain uses TRBV28 and TRBJ1-5; D call uncertain. The CDR3 has 14 residues. CDR1 is MDHEN and CDR2 is SYDVKM in the germline V gene. The V end was cut by 8 bases, the J end by 3 bases, with 14 bases between.

This clone was counted only a few times. The chain has TRBV4-1 and TRBJ1-6; perhaps TRBD1 as D (5 bases). The germline CDR1 and CDR2 sequences are MGHRA and YSYEKL. The CDR3 has 17 amino acids. The V gene lost 0 bases and the J gene lost 8 bases, with 17 bases spanning the gap. DNA for the CDR3: TGCGCCAGCAGCCAAGACTCCCTCGGGGGGTGGGATTCACCCCTCCACTTT. It is translated as CASSQDSLGGWDSPLHF.

Here the CDR3 DNA reads TGTGCCAGCAGTTTGACCGGGGACTATGGCTACACCTTC. Its protein is CASSLTGDYGYTF. The chain carries TRBV28 and TRBJ1-2; D is undetermined. In germline, CDR1 is MDHEN, CDR2 SYDVKM. The CDR3 is 13 residues long. Deletions cut 3 bases from V and 3 bases from J, with 8 bases between.

V is TRBV7-2 and J is TRBJ2-1; the match to TRBD2 covers 7 bases. CDR1 SGHTA and CDR2 FQGNSA come from the germline V gene. J gave up 15 bases and V 2 bases, and 16 bases lay outside the gene matches. This CDR3 spans 15 amino acids. The CDR3: CASSLLAGGAGKGFF. CDR3 DNA: TGTGCCAGCAGCTTATTGGCTGGGGGAGCGGGGAAGGGGTTCTTC.

The gene calls are TRBV6-5 and TRBJ1-5; D may be TRBD1 (5 bases). The CDR3 is 14 residues long. Germline V gives CDR1 MNHEY, CDR2 SVGAGI. Deletions cut 5 bases from V and 0 bases from J, with 8 bases between. As DNA, the CDR3 is TGTGCCAGCAGTCGAAGGGGTAGCAATCAGCCCCAGCATTTT. This gives the protein CASSRRGSNQPQHF.

The chain recombines TRBV5-1 with TRBJ2-7, with TRBD1 identical over 7 bases. Per germline, CDR1 SGHRS and CDR2 YFSETQ. V shed 0 bases, J shed 5 bases, and the junction held 5 bases outside the gene matches. CDR3 length equals 14 residues. CDR3 protein: CASSLDGQGDEQYF. The CDR3 bases are TGCGCCAGCAGCTTGGATGGGCAGGGGGACGAGCAGTACTTC.

V and J are TRBV5-4 and TRBJ2-7, with a possible D match to TRBD1 (6 bases). From germline, CDR1 is SGHNT and CDR2 YYREEE (reference sequence). This CDR3 has 15 amino acids. V lost 4 bases, J lost 3 bases, and 17 bases lay in between. This CDR3 is CASSLDSGTLYEQYF. As DNA, the CDR3 is TGTGCCAGCAGCCTAGACTCCGGGACACTCTACGAGCAGTACTTC.

The genes are TRBV9 and TRBJ2-3; D is possibly TRBD2 (5 bases). CDR3 length: 17 amino acids. The germline CDR1 and CDR2 sequences are SGDLS and YYNGEE. The V gene lost 0 bases and the J gene lost 2 bases, with 16 bases spanning the gap. CDR3 in amino acids: CASSVGEPAVHTDTQYF. In DNA, the CDR3 is TGTGCCAGCAGCGTAGGTGAGCCAGCGGTACACACAGATACGCAGTATTTT.

The chain uses TRBV7-2 and TRBJ2-7, with D unresolved. The CDR3 has 15 residues. CDR1 and CDR2 (germline): SGHTA, FQGNSA. With 1 base removed from V and 0 bases from J, the gap between germline ends came to 10 bases. CDR3 sequence reads: CASSLDGATSYEQYF. In DNA form, the CDR3 reads TGTGCCAGCAGCTTAGATGGAGCCACCTCCTACGAGCAGTACTTC.